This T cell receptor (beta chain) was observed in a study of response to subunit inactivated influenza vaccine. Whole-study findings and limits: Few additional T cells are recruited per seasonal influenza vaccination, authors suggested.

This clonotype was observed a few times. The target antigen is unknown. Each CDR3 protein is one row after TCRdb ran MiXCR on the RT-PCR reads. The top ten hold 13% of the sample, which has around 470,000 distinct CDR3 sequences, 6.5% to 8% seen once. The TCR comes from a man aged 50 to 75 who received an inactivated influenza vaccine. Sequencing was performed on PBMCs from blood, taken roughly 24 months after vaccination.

Here the CDR3 DNA reads TGCAGCGTTAAGGGACAGTATGGAAACACCATATATTTT. The encoded protein is CSVKGQYGNTIYF. V usage is TRBV29-1 and J usage is TRBJ1-3; 7 nucleotides align to TRBD1. Unmatched junction bases numbered 4, after V lost 5 bases and J lost 3 bases. Germline CDR1 and CDR2: SQVTM and ANQGSEA. The CDR3 is 13 residues long.